This passage covers 15 T cell receptor beta chains from one sample sequenced in a study of CD8+CD57+ T cells in acquired aplastic anemia. The template used for profiling TCR beta VDJ and CDR3 was genomic DNA. TCRdb called the reads again in MiXCR, with one record for every CDR3 protein. The sample includes 400,000 to 600,000 distinct CDR3 sequences, around 30% of them seen just once. The sequenced patients had an expansion of CD8+CD57+ cells seen by flow cytometry. Sequencing was carried out using sorted CD4+, CD8+, or CD8+CD57+ T cells (not recorded which) from PBMCs. The receptors were gathered from a human donor with aplastic anemia.

This clonotype was counted many times. J is TRBJ1-6 and V is TRBV25-1; weak D call: TRBD1 (6 bases). The CDR3 runs to 13 residues. Trimming removed 6 bases at V and 4 bases at J, with 7 bases between. The V gene's germline CDR1 is MGHDK and CDR2 SYGVNS. This CDR3 is CASRQGYNSPLHF. In nucleotides, the CDR3 is TGTGCCAGCAGGCAGGGGTATAATTCACCCCTCCACTTT.

This clonotype was recorded a few times. This chain joins TRBV6-1 and TRBJ1-1; possible D gene TRBD1, 5 bases. The CDR3 length is 13 residues. Deletions cut 7 bases from V and 0 bases from J, with 9 bases between. CDR1 and CDR2 (germline): MNHNS, SASEGT. Here the CDR3 reads CASKTGVNTEAFF. CDR3 sequence (DNA): TGTGCCAGCAAGACGGGGGTGAACACTGAAGCTTTCTTT.

The chain combines TRBV5-1 with TRBJ1-1, with a tentative D call TRBD1 (6 bases). V was clipped by 1 base and J by 1 base, with 17 bases between them. The V gene's germline CDR1 is SGHRS and CDR2 YFSETQ. The CDR3 is 17 residues long. The CDR3 spells CASSLNFLGQQNTEAFF. In nucleotides, the CDR3 is TGCGCCAGCAGCTTGAATTTCTTAGGACAGCAGAACACTGAAGCTTTCTTT.

This clonotype was counted many times. V is TRBV10-2 and J is TRBJ2-3, with a tentative D call TRBD1 (5 bases). The V end lost 4 bases, the J end lost 2 bases, and 10 bases lay between the germline ends. CDR1 and CDR2 from the germline V gene are WSHSY and SAAADI. This CDR3 comprises 14 residues. CDR3: CASSGTLLTDTQYF. In DNA, the CDR3 is TGCGCCAGCAGTGGGACATTACTCACAGATACGCAGTATTTT.

This chain joins TRBV29-1 and TRBJ1-1, with 10 bases identical to TRBD1. This CDR3 is 17 amino acids long. In germline, CDR1 is SQVTM, CDR2 ANQGSEA. V gave up 0 bases and J gave up 6 bases; unmatched junction bases: 13. The CDR3 DNA sequence: TGCAGCGTTGAAGATTATGGGACAGGGGTAAATACCGCTGAAGCTTTCTTT. Protein sequence: CSVEDYGTGVNTAEAFF.

A single count supports this clonotype. This chain links TRBV10-3 with TRBJ1-2, with 9 bases matching TRBD1. The CDR3 is 14 amino acids. The V segment lost 10 bases and the J segment 6 bases; nucleotides outside the gene matches: 12. Germline V gene sequence: CDR1 ENHRY, CDR2 SYGVKD. CDR3: CASFGTGHLDGYTF. The CDR3 bases are TGTGCCAGTTTCGGGACAGGGCATTTGGATGGCTACACCTTC.

This clonotype was detected a few times. The chain couples TRBV5-1 to TRBJ2-7; 12 bases match TRBD1. Germline trimming cut 2 bases from V and 2 bases from J; bases unmatched to any gene: 2. Germline-derived CDR1 and CDR2 are SGHRS and YFSETQ. CDR3 length: 15 amino acids. CDR3 coding DNA: TGCGCCAGCAGCTTCGGGACAGGGGGCGCCTACGAGCAGTACTTC. It encodes CASSFGTGGAYEQYF.

The sample holds a few counts of this clonotype. The genes are TRBV2 and TRBJ2-7; 12 bases fit TRBD2. In germline, CDR1 is SNHLY, CDR2 FYNNEI. The CDR3 totals 18 residues. Trimming cost V 5 bases and J 3 bases; bases outside gene matches: 14. In DNA, the CDR3 is TGTGCCAGCAGTTTTTTACCCCCGACTAGCGGGAGTTTCTACGAGCAGTACTTC. It translates to CASSFLPPTSGSFYEQYF.

This chain links TRBV9 with TRBJ1-6, with TRBD1 matching 8 bases. Germline values: CDR1 SGDLS, CDR2 YYNGEE. The CDR3 runs to 14 residues. J lost 10 bases, V lost 0 bases, and 3 bases had no gene match. CDR3 amino acids: CASSVGTGYSPLHF. DNA for the CDR3: TGTGCCAGCAGCGTAGGGACAGGGTACTCACCCCTCCACTTT.

In its sample, this clonotype was seen a few times. The J gene is TRBJ2-7, the V gene TRBV9; D not certain. The CDR3 contains 11 residues. Trimming took 7 bases from V and 5 from J, leaving 10 bases between them. Germline lookup yields CDR1 SGDLS and CDR2 YYNGEE. The CDR3 protein is CASSPRDEQYF. The DNA for the CDR3 is TGTGCCAGCTCACCACGGGACGAGCAGTACTTC.

This clonotype was observed a handful of times. The chain is built from TRBV7-3 and TRBJ2-6; 10 bases line up with TRBD1. The CDR3 covers 17 residues. The trim removed 7 bases at V and 0 bases at J, leaving 6 bases unmatched. Germline V CDR1 and CDR2: SGHTA, FQGTGA. The CDR3 region is CASIRTGGISGANVLTF. Written as DNA, the CDR3 is TGTGCCAGCATCCGGACAGGGGGGATCTCTGGGGCCAACGTCCTGACTTTC. Based on the CDR3 plus reference TRBV7-3 and TRBJ2-6, the full variable domain is GAGVSQTPSNKVTEKGKYVELRCDPISGHTALYWYRQSLGQGPEFLIYFQGTGAADDSGLPNDRFFAVRPEGSVSTLKIQRTERGDSAVYLCASIRTGGISGANVLTFGAGSRLTVL.

The chain uses TRBV13 and TRBJ1-2, with 7 bases lining up with TRBD1. CDR1 and CDR2 (germline): PRHDT, FYEKMQ (reference sequence). Trimming cost V 5 bases and J 4 bases; bases outside gene matches: 7. The CDR3 runs 14 residues. The DNA of the CDR3 is TGTGCCAGCAGCACAATCGGGGACAGCTATGGCTACACCTTC. Translation gives CASSTIGDSYGYTF.

The chain carries TRBV19 and TRBJ2-3; no firm D call. The V end lost 5 bases, the J end lost 2 bases, and 8 bases lay between the germline ends. CDR1 LNHDA and CDR2 SQIVND come from the germline V gene (reference sequence). The CDR3 contains 13 residues. CDR3 nucleotides: TGTGCCAGTAGTGGGGTACCCACAGATACGCAGTATTTT. Translation: CASSGVPTDTQYF.

This clonotype was picked up a small number of times. This chain connects TRBV7-3 to TRBJ2-2; D not certain. The CDR3 consists of 14 residues. Germline CDR1 SGHTA, CDR2 FQGTGA. V dropped 1 base and J dropped 3 bases, with 6 bases sitting between them. CDR3 in DNA: TGTGCCAGCAGCTTAAGGCAGGACACCGGGGAGCTGTTTTTT. This codes for CASSLRQDTGELFF.

Concerning this clonotype: A much larger clone lies one base from this, so it may be a read error. The rearrangement links TRBV19 to TRBJ1-4; D perhaps matches TRBD1 (6 bases). Germline V gives CDR1 LNHDA, CDR2 SQIVND (reference sequence). CDR3 length equals 14 residues. The chain's CDR3 is CANSINRQDEKLFF. In DNA form, the CDR3 reads TGTGCCAATAGTATCAACAGACAGGATGAAAAACTGTTTTTT. Filled out from reference TRBV19 and TRBJ1-4, the complete variable domain reads DGGITQSPKYLFRKEGQNVTLSCEQNLNHDAMYWYRQDPGQGLRLIYYSQIVNDFQKGDIAEGYSVSREKKESFPLTVTSAQKNPTAFYLCANSINRQDEKLFFGSGTQLSVL.